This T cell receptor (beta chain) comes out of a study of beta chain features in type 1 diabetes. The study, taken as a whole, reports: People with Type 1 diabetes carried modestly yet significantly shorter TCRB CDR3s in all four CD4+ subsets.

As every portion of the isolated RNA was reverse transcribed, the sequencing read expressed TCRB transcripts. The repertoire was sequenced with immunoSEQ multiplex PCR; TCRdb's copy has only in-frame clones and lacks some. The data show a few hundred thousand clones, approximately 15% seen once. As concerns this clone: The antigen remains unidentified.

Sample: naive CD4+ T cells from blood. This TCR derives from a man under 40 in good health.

CDR3 protein: CASSWGSGYTF. The CDR3 region has the DNA TGTGCCAGCAGCTGGGGTTCTGGCTACACCTTC. The V and J genes are TRBV7-9 and TRBJ1-2; unclear D gene. Germline values: CDR1 SEHNR, CDR2 FQNEAQ (reference sequence). V was cut by 4 bases and J by 7 bases, with 7 bases left in between. The CDR3 is 11 amino acids.